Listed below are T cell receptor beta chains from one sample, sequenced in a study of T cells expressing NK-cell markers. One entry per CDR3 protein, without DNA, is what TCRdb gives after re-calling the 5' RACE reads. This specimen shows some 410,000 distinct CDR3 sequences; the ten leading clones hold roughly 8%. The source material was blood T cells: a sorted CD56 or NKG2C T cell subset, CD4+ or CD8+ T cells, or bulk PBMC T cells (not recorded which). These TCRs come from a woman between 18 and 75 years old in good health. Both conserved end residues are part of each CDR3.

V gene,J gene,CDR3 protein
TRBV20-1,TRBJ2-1,CSATQGDSYNEQFF
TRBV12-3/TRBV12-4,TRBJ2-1,CASSPGTGGDNEQFF
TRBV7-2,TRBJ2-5,CASSLARLRGAREETQYF
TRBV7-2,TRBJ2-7,CASSLVGREGYEQYF
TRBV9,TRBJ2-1,CASSPTGSGGRNEQFF
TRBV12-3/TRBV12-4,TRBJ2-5,CASSFSNRDFRETQYF
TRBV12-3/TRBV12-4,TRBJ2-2,CSQQEVTGELFF
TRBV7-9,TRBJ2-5,CASSLVGETQETQYF
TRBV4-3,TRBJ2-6,CASSQDLRSSGANVLTF
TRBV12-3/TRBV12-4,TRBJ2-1,CASRGLAGDRNNEQFF
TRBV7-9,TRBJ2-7,CASSRLFDRAYEQYF